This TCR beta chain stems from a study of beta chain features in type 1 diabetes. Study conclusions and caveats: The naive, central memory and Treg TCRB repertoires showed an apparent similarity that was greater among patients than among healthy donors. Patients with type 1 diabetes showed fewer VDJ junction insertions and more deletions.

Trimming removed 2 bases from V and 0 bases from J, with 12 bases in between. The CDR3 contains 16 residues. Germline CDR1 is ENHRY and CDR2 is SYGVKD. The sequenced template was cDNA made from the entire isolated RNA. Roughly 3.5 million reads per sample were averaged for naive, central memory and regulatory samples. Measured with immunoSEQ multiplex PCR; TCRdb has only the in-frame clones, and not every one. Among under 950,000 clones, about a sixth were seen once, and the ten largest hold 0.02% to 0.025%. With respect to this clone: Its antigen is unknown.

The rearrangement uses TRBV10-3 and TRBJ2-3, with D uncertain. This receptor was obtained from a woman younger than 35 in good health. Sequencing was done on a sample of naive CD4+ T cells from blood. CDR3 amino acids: CAISERAEVSTDTQYF. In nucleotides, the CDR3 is TGTGCCATCAGTGAGAGGGCAGAGGTTAGCACAGATACGCAGTATTTT.